One and the same sample provided the 15 T cell receptor beta chains below, sequenced in a study of CD8+CD57+ T cells in acquired aplastic anemia. The template used for profiling TCR beta VDJ and CDR3 was genomic DNA. TCRdb re-analysed the reads in MiXCR, keeping a single row per CDR3 protein. Of a few hundred thousand distinct CDR3 sequences detected, about 70% appear once; the ten largest clones hold 4%. Sequenced sample: sorted CD4+, CD8+, or CD8+CD57+ T cells (not recorded which) from PBMCs. The source of these receptors is a human donor in good health, serving as a control.

This clonotype was counted many times. This sequence joins TRBV2 and TRBJ2-5, with 11 bases fitting TRBD1. This CDR3 is built from 15 residues. Germline lookup yields CDR1 SNHLY and CDR2 FYNNEI. V shed 6 bases and J 4 bases; nucleotides not matched to a gene: 7. The CDR3 DNA sequence: TGTGCCAGCAGCGCAATGGGACAGGGGGGAGAGACCCAGTACTTC. This translates into CASSAMGQGGETQYF.

Regarding this clonotype: No conserved phenylalanine or tryptophan is present at the end of the CDR3, so a read error is the likely explanation. The DNA is omitted, as the CDR3 cannot be located on it reliably, and the CDR3 follows TCRdb's listing. The genes are TRBV2 and TRBJ2-3; the table assigns TRBD1, which was not confirmed against the DNA. The CDR3 contains 15 residues when both ends are counted. Germline lookup yields CDR1 SNHLY and CDR2 FYNNEI. The CDR3 spells CASKTGTGNTIKQEE.

The CDR3 sequence: CSAQGSNQPHGYTF. In DNA, the CDR3 is TGCAGTGCTCAGGGTAGTAATCAGCCCCATGGCTACACCTTC. The chain couples TRBV20-1 to TRBJ1-2, with a weak D call TRBD1 (5 bases). V shed 5 bases and J shed 6 bases, with 19 bases lying between them. CDR3 length: 14 amino acids. Germline CDR1 DFQATT, CDR2 SNEGSKA (reference sequence).

Concerning this clonotype itself: In this CDR3 the conserved last residue, phenylalanine or tryptophan, is missing, so a read error is likely. The DNA is omitted, as the CDR3 cannot be located on it reliably, and the CDR3 follows TCRdb's listing. CDR3 residues: CASSLPQGYEESY. The rearrangement joins TRBV7-2 to TRBJ2-1. Germline CDR1 and CDR2: SGHTA and FQGNSA. The CDR3 numbers 13 amino acids, ends counted.

This chain joins TRBV10-2 and TRBJ2-7; D is uncertain. V dropped 2 bases and J dropped 2 bases, with 7 bases sitting between them. Germline CDR1 and CDR2: WSHSY and SAAADI. The CDR3 is 13 amino acids. The CDR3 region has the DNA TGCGCCAGCAGTGAGGGCAGGACCTACGAGCAGTACTTC. Residues: CASSEGRTYEQYF.

Remarks on this clonotype: The junction differs from germline at one of its ends, possibly a read error. This sequence joins TRBV7-2 and TRBJ2-6, with D hard to call. The germline CDR1 and CDR2 sequences are SGHTA and FQGNSA. The CDR3 is 14 residues long. CDR3 bases: TGTGCCAGCAGCTGGGCCCAAGAGACCCACTACTTCGGGTTC. Translated: CASSWAQETHYFGF.

With respect to this clonotype: This CDR3 fails to terminate in the conserved phenylalanine or tryptophan, so it likely reflects a read error. The DNA is left out, because the CDR3 cannot be placed on it with certainty; the CDR3 is given as TCRdb lists it. V and J are TRBV9 and TRBJ1-2; the table's D call TRBD1 went unverified against the DNA. The CDR3 numbers 13 amino acids, ends counted. Germline CDR1 reads SGDLS; CDR2 reads YYNGEE. The chain's CDR3 is CASSLRGRGADTL.

Note on this clonotype: Since no conserved phenylalanine or tryptophan closes the CDR3, a read error is the likely cause. Because the CDR3's place on the DNA is in doubt, the DNA is left out and the CDR3 is given as listed by TCRdb. The chain uses TRBV7-2 and TRBJ2-5; the DNA was not compared with TRBD1, the D call given in the table. Per the germline V gene, CDR1 is SGHTA and CDR2 is FQGNSA. Including both end residues, the CDR3 is 13 amino acids long. CDR3: CASSRGRDTNKYY.

In regard to this clonotype: This may be a read error: a much more frequent sequence differs by one nucleotide. The V call is TRBV6-1, the J call TRBJ1-2, with 8 bases fitting TRBD1. The V gene end was trimmed by 8 bases and the J gene end by 7 bases; junction bases not matched to a gene: 9. CDR1 and CDR2 from the germline V gene are MNHNS and SASEGT. This CDR3 region has 13 residues. CDR3 coding DNA: TGTGCCAGCCGACCGGGACAGGCGTCTGGCTACACCTTC. The encoded protein is CASRPGQASGYTF.

The rearrangement uses TRBV20-1 and TRBJ2-3; D perhaps matches TRBD2 (5 bases). Germline values: CDR1 DFQATT, CDR2 SNEGSKA (reference sequence). This CDR3 has 12 amino acids. V lost 1 base and J 6 bases, leaving 8 bases between the germline ends. The CDR3 spells CSARGPGDTQYF. In DNA form, the CDR3 reads TGCAGTGCTAGAGGGCCGGGGGATACGCAGTATTTT.

V and J are TRBV5-5 and TRBJ2-7; perhaps TRBD2 as D (7 bases). The CDR3 has 15 residues. V gave up 0 bases and J gave up 9 bases, with 19 bases separating them. The germline V gene encodes CDR1 SGHKS and CDR2 YYEKEE (reference sequence). In DNA form, the CDR3 reads TGTGCCAGCAGCTTGGACAGGGAGGGATGGTTAATGCAGTACTTC. It encodes CASSLDREGWLMQYF.

At least ten counts were recorded for this clonotype. The J gene is TRBJ1-5, the V gene TRBV10-3, with D perhaps TRBD1 (5 bases). Germline-derived CDR1 and CDR2 are ENHRY and SYGVKD. V shed 0 bases and J shed 3 bases, with 15 bases lying between them. CDR3 length equals 17 residues. CDR3 amino acids: CAISESTQGSNNQPQHF. In DNA, the CDR3 is TGTGCCATCAGTGAGTCGACTCAGGGTTCTAACAATCAGCCCCAGCATTTT.

This clonotype has ten or more counts. The chain recombines TRBV20-1 with TRBJ1-5; D unclear. CDR1 and CDR2 from the germline V gene are DFQATT and SNEGSKA (reference sequence). V was clipped by 0 bases and J by 6 bases, with 9 bases between them. The CDR3 runs 13 residues. The CDR3 DNA reads as TGCAGTGCTAGAGATAAAGGGTTTCAGCCCCAGCATTTT. It translates to CSARDKGFQPQHF.

J is TRBJ2-7 and V is TRBV5-1, with D tentatively TRBD1 (7 bases). In germline, CDR1 is SGHRS, CDR2 YFSETQ. The V gene lost 2 bases and the J gene lost 4 bases, with 10 bases spanning the gap. The CDR3 is made up of 13 amino acids. CDR3 nucleotides: TGCGCCAGCAGCTTACAGGGGAGGTACGAGCAGTACTTC. As protein: CASSLQGRYEQYF.

The V and J genes are TRBV12-3 or TRBV12-4 and TRBJ1-1; 7 nucleotides line up with TRBD1. This CDR3 region has 14 residues. V lost 3 bases and J lost 7; bases outside the gene matches: 8. The CDR3 loop reads CASSFTGTEGEAFF. The DNA of the CDR3 is TGTGCCAGCAGTTTCACCGGGACAGAAGGTGAAGCTTTCTTT.